Below, one T cell receptor (beta chain) is given with its context. Germline V gene sequence: CDR1 KGHSH, CDR2 LQKENI. There are 13 residues in the CDR3. V shed 2 bases and J 5 bases; nucleotides not matched to a gene: 2. It was with 60 Vbeta and 13 Jbeta primers that the PCR ran. TCRdb's table, derived via immunoSEQ multiplex PCR, lists solely in-frame clones and lacks some. Among 100,000 to 150,000 clones listed, roughly 80% were seen once. The source of the sample is a study of cytomegalovirus exposure and HLA in healthy donors. Study context: There were nearly 120 million unique TCR beta sequences, drawn from 180 million or so T cells, in an earlier analysis. HLA-typed donors contributed around 85 million unique TCRs, which were held in an early data release.

The material sequenced was PBMCs. The receptor's source is a woman aged 40 to 50 in good health and CMV-seropositive. The V call is TRBV18, the J call TRBJ1-2, with TRBD1 matching 7 bases. The CDR3 nucleotides read TGTGCCAGCTCACCAGACAGGGTTTATGGCTACACCTTC. As protein: CASSPDRVYGYTF.